This T cell receptor beta chain was captured by sequencing in a study of T cell responses to AZD1222 COVID-19 vaccine. Study conclusions and caveats: A mostly white British donor set with more females was recruited, and clonal diversity was possibly underestimated. Unmutated variant regions reportedly attract nearly half of all spike-specific TCRs.

Repertoires were generated with immunoSEQ multiplex PCR, while TCRdb's copy carries only in-frame clones and drops some. Of around 140,000 clones in the sample, around 87% were seen once. This clone was counted a single time. Its antigen is as yet unknown. The length of the CDR3 is 16 residues. V lost 2 bases and J 5 bases, leaving 15 bases between the germline ends. Germline loops: CDR1 MNHEY, CDR2 SVGAGI. The receptor comes from an adult in good health. The sample in question was peripheral blood, obtained on day 0 of AZD1222 vaccination. The chain has TRBV6-5 and TRBJ2-2, with D unclear. The CDR3 sequence: CASSYPLGVKTGELFF. In nucleotides, the CDR3 is TGTGCCAGCAGTTACCCCCTCGGAGTAAAAACCGGGGAGCTGTTTTTT.